Listed below are T cell receptor beta chains from one sample, sequenced in a study of T cell repertoires in cytomegalovirus infection. Which antigens these TCRs recognize remains unknown. TCRdb redid the calling of the reads with MiXCR, one entry per CDR3 protein. Of some 270,000 distinct CDR3 sequences detected, about 20% appear once; the ten largest clones hold around 20%. The material sequenced was cultured PBMCs, taken from culture after CMV antigen stimulation. All receptors derive from a human donor in good health (CMV status not recorded). Some clones in this sample may be carry-over from other donors' samples. CDR3s include the opening cysteine and the closing phenylalanine or tryptophan. The D gene is left open where the match is weak. Only some rows state a clone size, as once, few, many or a class for expanded clones.

V gene	J gene	clone size	D gene	CDR3 protein	CDR3 DNA
TRBV7-2	TRBJ2-3	many	TRBD2	CASGTSGSDTQYF	TGTGCCAGCGGGACTAGCGGCTCAGATACGCAGTATTTT
TRBV7-8	TRBJ2-1	.	.	CASSPLWSAHSSYNEQFF	TGTGCCAGCAGCCCGCTGTGGAGCGCCCACAGCTCCTACAATGAGCAGTTCTTC
TRBV6-1	TRBJ1-2	few	TRBD1	CASSPSRDRVKGYTF	TGTGCCAGCAGCCCCTCCCGGGACAGGGTTAAAGGCTACACCTTC
TRBV7-9	TRBJ1-2	many	TRBD1	CASSFPPGGGGYTF	TGTGCCAGCAGCTTCCCCCCAGGGGGTGGCGGCTACACCTTC
TRBV4-2	TRBJ1-1	.	TRBD1	CASSLLTGANTEAFF	TGTGCCAGCAGCCTGTTGACAGGGGCTAACACTGAAGCTTTCTTT
TRBV7-9	TRBJ2-7	many	TRBD1	CASSRDRGDGEQYF	TGTGCCAGCAGCCGGGACAGGGGGGATGGCGAGCAGTACTTC
TRBV19	TRBJ2-1	.	TRBD2	CASSIFGTSDNEQFF	TGTGCCAGTAGTATTTTCGGGACTAGCGACAATGAGCAGTTCTTC
TRBV4-3	TRBJ1-2	.	TRBD1	CASSQADRDYGYTF	TGCGCCAGCAGCCAAGCAGACAGGGACTATGGCTACACCTTC
TRBV19	TRBJ2-2	.	.	CASRDSTGTQTLTGELFF	TGTGCCAGTCGTGACAGTACCGGGACCCAAACACTAACCGGGGAGCTGTTTTTT
TRBV7-6	TRBJ1-2	.	.	CASSLNPPGVWGYTF	TGTGCCAGCAGCTTGAATCCGCCAGGGGTGTGGGGCTACACCTTC
TRBV2	TRBJ1-2	.	.	CASTRSNYGYTF	TGTGCCAGCACCCGCAGCAACTATGGCTACACCTTC
TRBV4-3	TRBJ2-7	.	.	CASSLPGGRGDLGGYNEQYF	TGCGCCAGCAGCCTCCCAGGTGGCAGGGGGGATTTAGGCGGTTACAACGAGCAGTACTTC
TRBV6-2/TRBV6-3	TRBJ2-7	.	.	CASRTVPADEQYF	TGTGCCAGCAGAACTGTTCCAGCGGACGAGCAGTACTTC
TRBV7-2	TRBJ2-3	many	TRBD2	CASSPGTSAHAQYF	TGTGCCAGCAGCCCCGGGACTAGTGCCCATGCGCAGTATTTT
TRBV4-3	TRBJ2-1	many	TRBD2	CASSQGRIREGYNEQFF	TGCGCCAGCAGCCAAGGCCGTATAAGGGAGGGCTACAATGAGCAGTTCTTC
TRBV6-2/TRBV6-3	TRBJ2-1	few	TRBD2	CASTPELAGYYNEQFF	TGTGCCAGCACACCGGAGCTAGCGGGGTACTACAATGAGCAGTTCTTC
TRBV11-2	TRBJ1-5	few	.	CASSLNQQNQPQHF	TGTGCCAGCAGCTTAAACCAGCAGAATCAGCCCCAGCATTTT
TRBV4-3	TRBJ1-1	.	.	CASSHSRTEGEAFF	TGCGCCAGCAGCCACTCGAGGACAGAGGGTGAAGCTTTCTTT
TRBV20-1	TRBJ1-1	many	TRBD1	CSARPGGINTEAFF	TGCAGTGCTAGGCCAGGGGGGATAAACACTGAAGCTTTCTTT
TRBV5-6	TRBJ1-1	.	.	CASSLVSENTEAFF	TGTGCCAGCAGCTTGGTGTCGGAGAACACTGAAGCTTTCTTT
TRBV27	TRBJ1-5	few	TRBD1	CASSPSPDRPRTPPQHF	TGTGCCAGCAGTCCCTCACCGGACAGGCCTAGGACTCCGCCCCAGCATTTT
TRBV28	TRBJ1-2	many	.	CASSFPTDRNYGYTF	TGTGCCAGCAGTTTCCCCACGGACAGAAACTATGGCTACACCTTC
TRBV7-9	TRBJ2-4	.	TRBD2	CASSLVVPGLAVDKNIQYF	TGTGCCAGCAGCTTAGTAGTTCCGGGACTAGCGGTCGATAAAAACATTCAGTACTTC
TRBV6-2/TRBV6-3	TRBJ2-7	.	.	CASSYSNRVFTYEQYF	TGTGCCAGCAGTTACTCGAACAGGGTATTTACCTACGAGCAGTACTTC
TRBV7-8	TRBJ1-6	many	.	CASSLGWDPRNSPLHF	TGTGCCAGCAGCTTAGGTTGGGACCCGAGGAACTCACCCCTCCACTTT
TRBV7-6	TRBJ2-1	.	TRBD2	CASSLGLARDNEQFF	TGTGCTAGCAGCCTTGGACTAGCTCGGGACAATGAGCAGTTCTTC
TRBV15	TRBJ2-2	.	.	CATSRVAEGFGELFF	TGTGCCACCAGCAGAGTGGCGGAGGGTTTCGGGGAGCTGTTTTTT
TRBV30	TRBJ1-2	few	.	CAWSGDRTPYGYTF	TGTGCCTGGAGTGGTGACAGAACACCCTATGGCTACACCTTC
TRBV4-3	TRBJ2-7	.	.	CASSQGGPTMRVGTYEQYF	TGCGCCAGCAGCCAAGGCGGACCCACAATGAGGGTAGGGACCTACGAGCAGTACTTC
TRBV7-2	TRBJ2-7	few	.	CASRRTVYEQYF	TGTGCCAGCAGACGGACAGTCTACGAGCAGTACTTC
TRBV11-2	TRBJ2-4	.	.	CASSLDRGRGNIQYF	TGTGCCAGCAGCTTAGATCGGGGCAGGGGAAACATTCAGTACTTC
TRBV29-1	TRBJ2-1	.	.	CSGGNNEQFF	TGCAGCGGCGGAAACAATGAGCAGTTCTTC
TRBV7-2	TRBJ2-6	few	.	CASSFPLRAGANVLTF	TGTGCCAGCAGCTTTCCTCTGAGGGCTGGGGCCAACGTCCTGACTTTC
TRBV10-3	TRBJ1-2	.	.	CAISDHTRVDYGYTF	TGTGCCATCAGTGACCACACCAGGGTAGACTATGGCTACACCTTC
TRBV4-3	TRBJ2-7	few	.	CASSQVPGDYEQYF	TGCGCCAGCAGCCAAGTTCCAGGGGACTACGAGCAGTACTTC
TRBV12-3/TRBV12-4	TRBJ2-1	.	TRBD2	CASKAGGWEQFF	TGTGCCAGCAAAGCGGGAGGGTGGGAGCAGTTCTTC
TRBV7-2	TRBJ2-5	many	TRBD2	CASSSFTWEGIQETQYF	TGTGCCAGCAGCTCCTTCACTTGGGAGGGCATACAAGAGACCCAGTACTTC
TRBV27	TRBJ2-7	.	TRBD2	CASSDGTSGRSEQYF	TGTGCCAGCAGTGACGGGACTAGCGGGAGGAGCGAGCAGTACTTC
TRBV28	TRBJ1-1	.	.	CASRRQSYTEAFF	TGTGCCAGCAGACGACAGTCTTACACTGAAGCTTTCTTT